What follows are 15 T cell receptor beta chains derived from one specimen sequenced in a study of cytomegalovirus exposure and HLA in healthy donors. The PCR contained 60 Vbeta and 13 Jbeta primers. Here immunoSEQ multiplex PCR was the method, and the copy in TCRdb shows in-frame clones only, minus some. The data show about 110,000 clones, 60% to 85% seen once. Sequenced: PBMCs. The receptor source for this set is a young woman in good health and CMV-seronegative.

This chain links TRBV4-2 with TRBJ1-2, with TRBD1 identical over 9 bases. CDR3 size: 15 residues. The germline V gene has CDR1 LGHNA and CDR2 YNFKEQ. The V and J ends lost 1 base and 1 base, in that order; junction bases with no gene match: 1. The DNA of the CDR3 is TGTGCCAGCAGCCAAGGGGGACAGGGTAACTATGGCTACACCTTC. Translating gives CASSQGGQGNYGYTF.

The rearrangement links TRBV19 to TRBJ2-7, with a weak D call TRBD2 (6 bases). Trimming cost V 5 bases and J 1 base, with 15 bases left between them. The CDR3 extends over 15 amino acids. Germline assignment: CDR1 LNHDA and CDR2 SQIVND (reference sequence). The CDR3 DNA follows: TGTGCCAGTAGTGTCACTAGCAGAACTTCCTACGAGCAGTACTTC. Translating it yields CASSVTSRTSYEQYF.

The gene calls are TRBV18 and TRBJ1-1; D ambiguous. With 0 bases removed from V and 3 bases from J, the gap between germline ends came to 8 bases. The CDR3 sequence is 14 residues long. Germline CDR1 and CDR2: KGHSH and LQKENI. CDR3 residues: CASSPPPGHTEAFF. In nucleotides, the CDR3 is TGTGCCAGCTCACCACCCCCAGGCCACACTGAAGCTTTCTTT.

V gene TRBV5-4 combines with J gene TRBJ2-7; TRBD2 matches at 11 bases. V shed 9 bases, J shed 2 bases, and the junction held 7 bases outside the gene matches. Germline lookup yields CDR1 SGHNT and CDR2 YYREEE (reference sequence). The CDR3 consists of 14 residues. CDR3 sequence: CATKTSGGTYEQYF. The CDR3, as DNA: TGTGCCACCAAAACTAGCGGGGGAACCTACGAGCAGTACTTC.

The rearrangement uses TRBV9 and TRBJ2-7, with 10 bases lining up with TRBD2. Unmatched junction bases numbered 3, after V lost 0 bases and J lost 6 bases. The germline V gene has CDR1 SGDLS and CDR2 YYNGEE. This CDR3 has 14 residues. CDR3 in amino acids: CASSVVAGGREQYF. The CDR3 DNA reads TGTGCCAGCAGCGTAGTAGCGGGAGGTCGCGAGCAGTACTTC.

This clone was recorded a few times. The chain joins TRBV29-1 to TRBJ1-2; 7 bases align to TRBD1. In germline, CDR1 is SQVTM, CDR2 ANQGSEA. With V trimmed by 7 bases and J by 4 bases, 27 bases remained unmatched. This CDR3 spans 19 amino acids. CDR3 amino acids: CSAAGGRGAEEGSGYGYTF. The CDR3 region has the DNA TGCAGCGCTGCGGGGGGCAGGGGGGCGGAGGAGGGGTCGGGCTATGGCTACACCTTC.

This clone has just a few counts. This chain joins TRBV27 and TRBJ1-6; D not resolved. Per the germline V gene, CDR1 is MNHEY and CDR2 is SMNVEV (reference sequence). The CDR3 is 22 amino acids. The V and J ends lost 4 bases and 0 bases respectively, with 28 bases between them. CDR3 protein: CASSSRANSLHDSSSYNSPLHF. CDR3 DNA: TGTGCCAGCAGTTCGCGGGCCAATTCCCTACACGATTCCAGCTCCTATAATTCACCCCTCCACTTT.

The V gene is TRBV9, the J gene TRBJ2-5; 8 bases align to TRBD2. CDR3 length: 15 residues. The germline CDR1 and CDR2 sequences are SGDLS and YYNGEE. Unmatched junction bases numbered 5, after V lost 0 bases and J lost 4 bases. CDR3 sequence reads: CASSVAGGPGETQYF. The CDR3 DNA reads as TGTGCCAGCAGCGTAGCGGGAGGGCCGGGAGAGACCCAGTACTTC.

The chain carries TRBV10-3 and TRBJ2-1, with D perhaps matching TRBD2 (6 bases). This CDR3 contains 16 residues. The germline gives CDR1 ENHRY, CDR2 SYGVKD. V lost 2 bases to trimming and J lost 3 bases, with 14 bases between them. Here the CDR3 DNA reads TGTGCCATCAGTGAGCCCCTAGCGAGGTTCTACAATGAGCAGTTCTTC. Its translation: CAISEPLARFYNEQFF.

The gene calls are TRBV7-9 and TRBJ2-3, with 8 bases fitting TRBD2. V dropped 4 bases and J dropped 9; count of bases not matched to a gene: 6. Germline CDR1 reads SEHNR; CDR2 reads FQNEAQ (reference sequence). The CDR3 covers 13 residues. CDR3 loop: CASSSILAETQYF. In DNA, the CDR3 is TGTGCCAGCAGCTCTATACTAGCGGAAACGCAGTATTTT.

V and J are TRBV11-3 and TRBJ2-7; D might be TRBD2 (6 bases). Per germline, CDR1 SGHNT and CDR2 YENEEA. The CDR3 length is 14 residues. Between the trimmed V and J ends, which lost 3 bases and 3 bases, there was a span of 12 bases. In DNA, the CDR3 is TGTGCCAGCAGCTTCACGGGAGTAATCTACGAGCAGTACTTC. Amino acid sequence: CASSFTGVIYEQYF. Looking up the rest from reference TRBV11-3 and TRBJ2-7 gives the full variable domain: EAGVVQSPRYKIIEKKQPVAFWCNPISGHNTLYWYLQNLGQGPELLIRYENEEAVDDSQLPKDRFSAERLKGVDSTLKIQPAELGDSAVYLCASSFTGVIYEQYFGPGTRLTVT.

This chain uses TRBV11-1 with TRBJ1-1; TRBD1 matches at 9 bases. After removal of 6 bases from V and 2 bases from J, the junction contained 7 bases not matched to a gene. The germline CDR1 and CDR2 sequences are SGHAT and FQDESV (reference sequence). The CDR3 contains 15 residues. The DNA for the CDR3 is TGTGCCAGCAGGAGGACAGGGGCCATTAACACTGAAGCTTTCTTT. It specifies CASRRTGAINTEAFF. The variable domain in full, completed from reference TRBV11-1 and TRBJ1-1, reads EAEVAQSPRYKITEKSQAVAFWCDPISGHATLYWYRQILGQGPELLVQFQDESVVDDSQLPKDRFSAERLKGVDSTLKIQPAELGDSAMYLCASRRTGAINTEAFFGQGTRLTVV.

V usage is TRBV4-1 and J usage is TRBJ1-4, with D uncertain. Germline V gives CDR1 MGHRA, CDR2 YSYEKL. V was trimmed by 0 bases and J by 0 bases, leaving 14 bases between them. The CDR3 loop spans 18 amino acids. The CDR3 DNA follows: TGCGCCAGCAGCCAAGATAGCCCGAGGGCTGCAACTAATGAAAAACTGTTTTTT. It yields the protein CASSQDSPRAATNEKLFF.

This chain links TRBV13 with TRBJ1-2; 12 bases map to TRBD1. Trimming cost V 5 bases and J 4 bases; bases outside gene matches: 11. In germline, CDR1 is PRHDT, CDR2 FYEKMQ (reference sequence). The CDR3 spans 17 residues. This CDR3 is CASSASTGQGAIYGYTF. CDR3 nucleotide sequence: TGTGCCAGCAGCGCATCAACGGGACAGGGGGCTATCTATGGCTACACCTTC.

The V and J genes are TRBV7-2 and TRBJ2-2; D perhaps matches TRBD2 (6 bases). V dropped 5 bases and J dropped 6 bases, with 13 bases sitting between them. Germline V CDR1 and CDR2: SGHTA, FQGNSA. This CDR3 is built from 14 residues. The chain's CDR3 is CASSQTGGPGELFF. Here the CDR3 DNA reads TGTGCCAGCAGCCAGACCGGGGGTCCCGGGGAGCTGTTTTTT.